The 15 T cell receptor beta chains presented below share a single source sample, sequenced in a study of control samples from healthy donors and cancer patients. Profiled with immunoSEQ multiplex PCR; TCRdb holds only in-frame clones, not every one. The sample contains fewer than 110,000 clones, about 89% of which appear only once. The specimen was blood. The source is a man between 25 and 39 years old in good health.

V and J are TRBV5-4 and TRBJ2-2; 8 bases are a match to TRBD2. This CDR3 region has 19 residues. Trimming took 10 bases from V and 5 from J; bases not matched to a gene: 25. Germline-derived CDR1 and CDR2 are SGHNT and YYREEE (reference sequence). CDR3 loop: CARRPGGLAGGVRTGELFF. In nucleotides, the CDR3 is TGTGCCCGCCGCCCGGGGGGGCTAGCGGGTGGGGTAAGGACCGGGGAGCTGTTTTTT.

The chain couples TRBV6-1 to TRBJ2-1; 8 positions match TRBD2. With 10 bases clipped from V and 0 bases from J, the junction kept 5 bases outside the gene matches. CDR1 is MNHNS and CDR2 is SASEGT in the germline V gene. This CDR3 has 14 amino acids. The CDR3 DNA reads TGTGCCACCAAAAGCGGGAGCTCCTACAATGAGCAGTTCTTC. Residues: CATKSGSSYNEQFF.

The chain combines TRBV24-1 with TRBJ1-5; the D gene is possibly TRBD1 (5 bases). Germline V gives CDR1 KGHDR, CDR2 SFDVKD. Trimming shortened V by 6 bases and J by 2 bases, and 7 bases separated the two germline ends. There are 13 residues in the CDR3. CDR3 coding DNA: TGTGCCACCAGTATACAGGGCAATCAGCCCCAGCATTTT. Residues: CATSIQGNQPQHF.

The rearrangement uses TRBV6-5 and TRBJ2-5; 8 nucleotides agree with TRBD2. Losses at the gene ends were 5 bases for V and 5 bases for J; bases not matched to a gene: 7. This CDR3 has 14 amino acids. Germline-derived CDR1 and CDR2 are MNHEY and SVGAGI. The CDR3 reads CASSRGGSWETQYF. As DNA, the CDR3 is TGTGCCAGCAGTCGGGGGGGGTCTTGGGAGACCCAGTACTTC.

This chain links TRBV11-1 with TRBJ2-2, with D hard to call. CDR3 size: 15 residues. Germline loops: CDR1 SGHAT, CDR2 FQDESV (reference sequence). Trimming removed 1 base from V and 1 base from J, with 7 bases in between. The CDR3 is CASSLEGWNTGELFF. CDR3 DNA: TGTGCCAGCAGCTTAGAGGGTTGGAACACCGGGGAGCTGTTTTTT.

This sequence joins TRBV6-5 and TRBJ1-1; D is undetermined. The CDR3 length is 11 residues. V lost 11 bases and J 3 bases, leaving 10 bases between the germline ends. Germline assignment: CDR1 MNHEY and CDR2 SVGAGI. The CDR3 spells CALERYTEAFF. As DNA, the CDR3 is TGTGCCCTGGAGCGGTACACTGAAGCTTTCTTT.

This clone came up many times. The rearrangement links TRBV7-9 to TRBJ1-1; D is undetermined. Trimming left V 5 bases short and J 3 bases short, with 13 bases between. In germline, CDR1 is SEHNR, CDR2 FQNEAQ (reference sequence). The CDR3 consists of 14 residues. In DNA, the CDR3 is TGTGCCAGCAGCCCAACTCGGCCGGACACTGAAGCTTTCTTT. Translation: CASSPTRPDTEAFF.

This clone is a singleton in its sample. The V gene is TRBV5-1, the J gene TRBJ1-2, with 7 bases lining up with TRBD1. CDR3 length: 13 amino acids. Germline loops: CDR1 SGHRS, CDR2 YFSETQ. With 3 bases clipped from V and 4 bases from J, the junction kept 3 bases outside the gene matches. The CDR3 DNA follows: TGCGCCAGCAGCTCGGGACAGCCCTATGGCTACACCTTC. It translates to CASSSGQPYGYTF.

This chain connects TRBV10-1 to TRBJ1-1, with D uncertain. CDR3 length equals 13 residues. In germline, CDR1 is WNHNN, CDR2 SYGVQD (reference sequence). V lost 6 bases and J 1 base, leaving 9 bases between the germline ends. In DNA form, the CDR3 reads TGCGCCAGCAGAATCGCCAAGAACACTGAAGCTTTCTTT. This encodes CASRIAKNTEAFF.

This clone was counted between two and nine times. This rearrangement joins TRBV19 to TRBJ2-7; 14 bases match TRBD2. The V and J ends lost 5 bases and 6 bases, in that order; junction bases with no gene match: 18. This CDR3 has 19 amino acids. The V gene's germline CDR1 is LNHDA and CDR2 SQIVND (reference sequence). The CDR3 is CASSPPRTSGRWQGGEQYF. The CDR3 DNA reads as TGTGCCAGTAGTCCCCCTCGGACTAGCGGGAGGTGGCAAGGGGGCGAGCAGTACTTC.

The chain couples TRBV5-4 to TRBJ2-6; a weak D match, TRBD1 (6 bases). The germline V gene encodes CDR1 SGHNT and CDR2 YYREEE (reference sequence). Trimming shortened V by 4 bases and J by 0 bases, and 11 bases separated the two germline ends. This CDR3 is 16 amino acids long. The CDR3 sequence is CASSPGHTSGANVLTF. DNA of the CDR3: TGTGCCAGCAGCCCGGGACACACCTCTGGGGCCAACGTCCTGACTTTC.

On this clone: At the DNA level, this CDR3 is encoded by other sequences in the same sample as well. J is TRBJ1-2 and V is TRBV5-6; 10 bases align to TRBD1. CDR1 and CDR2 (germline): SGHDT, YYEEEE. The CDR3 sequence is 13 residues long. Trimming took 4 bases from V and 8 from J; bases not matched to a gene: 5. CDR3 nucleotide sequence: TGTGCCAGCAGCCCGGGACAGGGGTTCGGCTACACCTTC. Its protein product is CASSPGQGFGYTF.

This clone showed up just once. V is TRBV19 and J is TRBJ2-3; possible D gene TRBD1, 6 bases. This CDR3 has 16 amino acids. CDR1 and CDR2 (germline): LNHDA, SQIVND (reference sequence). V lost 2 bases, J lost 1 base, and 13 bases lay in between. CDR3: CASSITTGGGTDTQYF. In DNA, the CDR3 is TGTGCCAGTAGTATAACGACAGGTGGGGGCACAGATACGCAGTATTTT.

CDR3 in DNA: TGTGCCAGCAGTTACTCGGTGTCAGATAGGGGCTACACCTTC. This gives the protein CASSYSVSDRGYTF. This rearrangement joins TRBV6-5 to TRBJ1-2, with D uncertain. This CDR3 comprises 14 residues. Per germline, CDR1 MNHEY and CDR2 SVGAGI. Trimming left V 0 bases short and J 8 bases short, with 13 bases between.

The CDR3 nucleotides read TGTGCTAGTGGTTTATCCCCCATCACTGAAGCTTTCTTT. Translation: CASGLSPITEAFF. This rearrangement joins TRBV12-5 to TRBJ1-1; the D is unclear. The CDR3 is made up of 13 amino acids. Germline lookup yields CDR1 LGHNT and CDR2 FRNRAP. V was trimmed by 3 bases and J by 4 bases, leaving 9 bases between them. Full variable domain (outside the CDR3, taken from reference TRBV12-5 and TRBJ1-1): DARVTQTPRHKVTEMGQEVTMRCQPILGHNTVFWYRQTMMQGLELLAYFRNRAPLDDSGMPKDRFSAEMPDATLATLKIQPSEPRDSAVYFCASGLSPITEAFFGQGTRLTVV.